Below are 17 T cell receptor beta chains sequenced from a single sample in a study of human T cells and chemical hapten exposure. Time point specified: patch test 3, about 24 weeks after DPC sensitization. Specified treatment: therapeutic diphenylcyclopropenone sensitization with weekly scalp DPC. TCRdb reprocessed the RACE reads via MiXCR and lists one record per CDR3 protein. Among approximately 60,000 distinct CDR3 sequences listed, about 10% were seen once. Sequences were derived from whole blood, sampled in connection with sensitization to the hapten diphenylcyclopropenone (DPC). The receptors derive from a woman aged 25 to 39 with alopecia areata. Some clones in this sample may be carry-over from other donors' samples.

Worth noting for this clonotype: A much bigger clone sits one base away, suggesting this may be a read error. In DNA, the CDR3 is TGTGCCAGCAAGGGCAGGATGGGCAATGAGCATTTCTTC. Translated, it gives CASKGRMGNEHFF. The chain has TRBV28 and TRBJ2-1; D is unresolved. The CDR3 has 13 residues. Germline CDR1 MDHEN, CDR2 SYDVKM.

This clonotype was observed many times. V usage is TRBV6-6 and J usage is TRBJ2-6; D may be TRBD1 or TRBD2 (5 bases each). Germline V gene sequence: CDR1 MNHNY, CDR2 SVGAGI (reference sequence). The CDR3 contains 17 residues. With 2 bases removed from V and 0 bases from J, the gap between germline ends came to 11 bases. DNA of the CDR3: TGTGCCAGCAGTTACCCGGGACGGGGCTCTGGGGCCAACGTCCTGACTTTC. It codes for CASSYPGRGSGANVLTF.

This clonotype was recorded a few times. The chain joins TRBV7-3 to TRBJ2-2; 8 nucleotides match TRBD1. The V segment lost 3 bases and the J segment 6 bases; nucleotides outside the gene matches: 3. The germline V gene has CDR1 SGHTA and CDR2 FQGTGA. This CDR3 has 14 amino acids. For the CDR3, the DNA is TGTGCCAGCAGCTTTCAGGGGGCGCCCGGGGAGCTGTTTTTT. Translating gives CASSFQGAPGELFF.

CDR3 DNA: TGTGCCAGCAGTTACGATGCCCCCTACGAGCAGTACTTC. This codes for CASSYDAPYEQYF. V is TRBV6-2 or TRBV6-3 and J is TRBJ2-7; D is uncertain. Trimming cost V 2 bases and J 2 bases, with 7 bases left between them. The CDR3 consists of 13 residues. Germline V gene data show CDR1 as MNHEY and CDR2 as SVGEGT.

The chain employs TRBV6-1 and TRBJ1-1; D is unclear. The CDR3 loop spans 14 amino acids. In germline, CDR1 is MNHNS, CDR2 SASEGT. Trimming left V 7 bases short and J 0 bases short, with 12 bases between. The CDR3 nucleotides read TGTGCCAGCACCCTAGACGCCATGAACACTGAAGCTTTCTTT. Its protein product is CASTLDAMNTEAFF.

The genes are TRBV29-1 and TRBJ2-6; TRBD1 is a possible D gene (6 bases). V lost 6 bases and J lost 0, with 9 bases in between. This CDR3 contains 14 residues. Germline V gives CDR1 SQVTM, CDR2 ANQGSEA. The CDR3 spells CSVGQLSGANVLTF. CDR3 nucleotides: TGCAGCGTAGGACAGCTCTCTGGGGCCAACGTCCTGACTTTC.

This clonotype was counted ten times or more. This chain links TRBV7-3 with TRBJ2-3, with TRBD1 as a possible D gene (6 bases). This CDR3 contains 14 residues. Germline CDR1 and CDR2: SGHTA and FQGTGA. Trimming pared 2 bases from V and 3 bases from J, leaving 9 bases between. In DNA form, the CDR3 reads TGTGCCAGCAGCTTATCAGGGGCGACAGATACGCAGTATTTT. Protein product: CASSLSGATDTQYF.

The V and J genes are TRBV28 and TRBJ2-6; D is undetermined. V gave up 6 bases and J gave up 0 bases, with 12 bases separating them. The CDR3 has 16 amino acids. CDR1 is MDHEN, CDR2 SYDVKM, per germline. The CDR3 protein is CASRGAVPSGANVLTF. Here the CDR3 DNA reads TGTGCCAGCAGAGGTGCCGTGCCCTCTGGGGCCAACGTCCTGACTTTC.

This clonotype was picked up many times. V is TRBV6-2 or TRBV6-3 and J is TRBJ1-1; unclear D gene. The CDR3 has 16 residues. Trimming shortened V by 6 bases and J by 0 bases, and 17 bases separated the two germline ends. The V gene's germline CDR1 is MNHEY and CDR2 SVGEGT. CDR3 sequence reads: CASSYSTEDLNTEAFF. The CDR3 bases are TGTGCCAGCAGCTATTCGACGGAGGACTTGAACACTGAAGCTTTCTTT.

This clonotype was observed at least ten times. The V and J genes are TRBV18 and TRBJ2-7, with a possible D match to TRBD1 (5 bases). The V end lost 1 base, the J end lost 6 bases, and 13 bases lay between the germline ends. The CDR3 extends over 14 amino acids. Germline V gives CDR1 KGHSH, CDR2 LQKENI. This CDR3 is CASSPRGQPLEQYF. DNA of the CDR3: TGTGCCAGCTCACCACGGGGCCAACCACTCGAGCAGTACTTC.

There are many counts of this clonotype. The chain is built from TRBV29-1 and TRBJ2-5; possibly TRBD1 or TRBD2 for D (6 bases each). This CDR3 comprises 12 residues. V was trimmed by 3 bases and J by 6 bases, leaving 11 bases between them. From germline, CDR1 is SQVTM and CDR2 ANQGSEA. This CDR3 reads CSVEGGSKTQYF. In DNA form, the CDR3 reads TGCAGCGTTGAGGGGGGCTCGAAGACCCAGTACTTC.

The chain employs TRBV29-1 and TRBJ2-1; D ambiguous. The CDR3 contains 11 residues. With 4 bases removed from V and 4 bases from J, the gap between germline ends came to 5 bases. Germline CDR1 reads SQVTM; CDR2 reads ANQGSEA. In nucleotides, the CDR3 is TGCAGCGTTGGACGGTACAATGAGCAGTTCTTC. This translates into CSVGRYNEQFF.

This clonotype has a count of ten or more. The rearrangement links TRBV29-1 to TRBJ2-3; D tentatively fits TRBD1 or TRBD2 (5 bases each). The CDR3 is made up of 15 amino acids. CDR1 and CDR2 from the germline V gene are SQVTM and ANQGSEA. The CDR3 region is CSDYPRGAGTDTQYF. CDR3 DNA: TGCAGTGACTACCCAAGGGGAGCCGGCACAGATACGCAGTATTTT.

This clonotype was recorded at least ten times. The chain's CDR3 is CASSPGQGVEKLFF. In DNA, the CDR3 is TGTGCCAGCAGCCCCGGACAGGGAGTGGAAAAACTGTTTTTT. V and J are TRBV7-9 and TRBJ1-4; 8 bases are shared with TRBD1. The V segment lost 5 bases and the J segment 8 bases; nucleotides outside the gene matches: 7. Germline CDR1 and CDR2: SEHNR and FQNEAQ (reference sequence). The CDR3 contains 14 residues.

The chain's CDR3 is CASSSPLQEAIYGYTF. The CDR3 nucleotides read TGTGCCAGCAGTTCCCCCCTTCAGGAGGCGATTTATGGCTACACCTTC. The V gene is TRBV28, the J gene TRBJ1-2; D remains ambiguous. Germline V CDR1 and CDR2: MDHEN, SYDVKM. The CDR3 is 16 amino acids. With 4 bases removed from V and 5 bases from J, the gap between germline ends came to 20 bases.

This clonotype was seen at least ten times. The CDR3: CSAAGRTQETQYF. CDR3 bases: TGCAGTGCCGCGGGACGGACGCAAGAGACCCAGTACTTC. This sequence joins TRBV20-1 and TRBJ2-5; D is possibly TRBD2 (6 bases). The CDR3 contains 13 residues. V lost 6 bases to trimming and J lost 2 bases, with 13 bases between them. CDR1 and CDR2 from the germline V gene are DFQATT and SNEGSKA (reference sequence).

On this clonotype itself: A single base separates this from a much larger clone, so it may be a read error. The J gene is TRBJ2-1, the V gene TRBV6-2 or TRBV6-3, with D possibly being TRBD1 (5 bases). The length of the CDR3 is 14 residues. Germline loops: CDR1 MNHEY, CDR2 SVGEGT. Trimming pared 5 bases from V and 1 base from J, leaving 9 bases between. The CDR3 reads CASSPQVSYNEQFF. DNA of the CDR3: TGTGCCAGCAGTCCACAGGTTTCCTACAATGAGCAGTTCTTC.